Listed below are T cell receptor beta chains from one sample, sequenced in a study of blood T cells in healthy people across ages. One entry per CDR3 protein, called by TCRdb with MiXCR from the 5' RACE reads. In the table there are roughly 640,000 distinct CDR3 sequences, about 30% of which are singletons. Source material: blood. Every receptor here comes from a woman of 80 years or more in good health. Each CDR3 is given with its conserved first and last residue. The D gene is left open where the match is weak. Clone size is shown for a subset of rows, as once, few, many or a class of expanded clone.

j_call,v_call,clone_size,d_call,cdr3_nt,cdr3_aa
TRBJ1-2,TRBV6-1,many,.,TGTGCCAGCAGTGAACCAATCCCCTATGGCTACACCTTC,CASSEPIPYGYTF
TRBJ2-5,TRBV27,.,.,TGTGCCAGCAGTCCGGCGGAGGGCAGATGGGAGACCCAGTACTTC,CASSPAEGRWETQYF
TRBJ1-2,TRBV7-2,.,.,TGTGCCAGCAGCCCGAGGGGGTTCAACAGAGATGGCTACACCTTC,CASSPRGFNRDGYTF
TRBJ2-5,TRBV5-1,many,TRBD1,TGCGCCAGCAGCTTTACAGGGGGCAGAGAGACCCAGTACTTC,CASSFTGGRETQYF
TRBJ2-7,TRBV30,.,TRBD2,TGTGCCTCTTCTAGCGGGGGGTCCAGGTCGTACTTC,CASSSGGSRSYF
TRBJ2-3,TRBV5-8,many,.,TGTGCCAGCAGCTTGGGACGGAGTCCAGATACGCAGTATTTT,CASSLGRSPDTQYF
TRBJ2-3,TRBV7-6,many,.,TGTGCCAGCAGCCCCTTGGGCGGGTCTGGCACAGATACGCAGTATTTT,CASSPLGGSGTDTQYF
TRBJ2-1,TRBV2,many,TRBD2,TGTGCCAGCATGGAGACTAGCGGGGGGGCCTCCTACAATGAGCAGTTCTTC,CASMETSGGASYNEQFF
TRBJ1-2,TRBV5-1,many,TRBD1,TGCGCCAGCAGCACGGACAGGCCAGAAGGCTACACCTTC,CASSTDRPEGYTF
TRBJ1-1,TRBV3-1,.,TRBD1,TGTGCCGGCAGCCAAGGGGTCCCGGGACAGGGAGGGGTTAACACTGAAGCTTTCTTT,CAGSQGVPGQGGVNTEAFF
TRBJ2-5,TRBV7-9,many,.,TGTGCCAGAGAACCGGGGCAAGAGACCCAGTACTTC,CAREPGQETQYF
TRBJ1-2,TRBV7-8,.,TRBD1,TGTGCCAGCAGCTTCGGTCTACAGGGGGAGTATGGCTACACCTTC,CASSFGLQGEYGYTF
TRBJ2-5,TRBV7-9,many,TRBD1,TGTGCCAGCAGTCACCGGGACAGGGGAAGGGAGACCCAGTACTTC,CASSHRDRGRETQYF
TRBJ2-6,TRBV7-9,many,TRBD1,TGTGCCAGCAGCTTAGTGGGCAGGGGGCGCTTTGGGGCCAACGTCCTGACTTTC,CASSLVGRGRFGANVLTF
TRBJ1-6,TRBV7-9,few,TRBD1,TGTGCCAGCAGCTCTAACAGGGGTTCCTATAATTCACCCCTCCACTTT,CASSSNRGSYNSPLHF
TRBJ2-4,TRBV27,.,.,TGTGCCAGCAGGATTGGCATCTCCTACGGGCAGTACTTC,CASRIGISYGQYF
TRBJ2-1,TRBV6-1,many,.,TGTGCCAGCAGTTCCCAGTACAATGAGCAGTTCTTC,CASSSQYNEQFF
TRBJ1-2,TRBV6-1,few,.,TGTGCCAGCGGGGGATCAACTACAGGGAACTATGGCTACACCTTC,CASGGSTTGNYGYTF
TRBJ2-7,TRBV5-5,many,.,TGCGCCAGCAGCTTGGGCCGGAACTACGAGCAGTACTTC,CASSLGRNYEQYF
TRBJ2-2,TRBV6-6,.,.,TGTGCCAGCAGTTACATGCAGGGAGGTGGCGGGGTGCTGTTTTTT,CASSYMQGGGGVLFF
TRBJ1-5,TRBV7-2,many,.,TGTGCCAGCAGCCTTAGGTGGCAGGTCGGGCAGCCCCAGCATTTT,CASSLRWQVGQPQHF
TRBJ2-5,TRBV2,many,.,TGTGCCAGCAGTGAAGCCGGGGCCAGAGGGGAGACCCAGTACTTC,CASSEAGARGETQYF
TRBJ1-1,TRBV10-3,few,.,TGTGCCATCAGTGATCGGGGGATGAACACTGAAGCTTTCTTT,CAISDRGMNTEAFF
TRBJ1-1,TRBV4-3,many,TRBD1,TGCGCCAGCAGCCAAGATACAGGGGCTAGGACTGAAGCTTTCTTT,CASSQDTGARTEAFF
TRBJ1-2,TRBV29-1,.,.,TGCAGCGTTGAATGGGACCTTGATGGCTACACCTTC,CSVEWDLDGYTF
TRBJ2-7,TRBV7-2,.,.,TGTGCCAGCAGCCCTCATCAATACGAGCAGTACTTC,CASSPHQYEQYF
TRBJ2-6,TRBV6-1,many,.,TGTGCCAGCAGTGAGCTTAGGGCGTCTGGGGCCAACGTCCTGACTTTC,CASSELRASGANVLTF
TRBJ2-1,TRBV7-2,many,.,TGTGCCAGCATCTCGGCGGGACAAGGGTCTGGTGAGCAGTTCTTC,CASISAGQGSGEQFF
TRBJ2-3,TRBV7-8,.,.,TGCGCCAGCAGCTTGGACGCCCGCACAGATACGCAGTATTTT,CASSLDARTDTQYF
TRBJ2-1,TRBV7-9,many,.,TGTGCCAGCAGCTTAGTAATCGGGGTAGCGGCATACAATGAGCAGTTCTTC,CASSLVIGVAAYNEQFF
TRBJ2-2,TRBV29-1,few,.,TGCAGCGTTAGACAGATCGGGGAGCTGTTTTTT,CSVRQIGELFF
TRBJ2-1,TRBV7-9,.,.,TGTGCCAGCAGCCCCGCCGGGACAAGGATGGATGAGCAGTTCTTC,CASSPAGTRMDEQFF
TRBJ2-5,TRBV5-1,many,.,TGCGCCAGCAGCTTGGGATTGGGGTCAGAGACCCAGTACTTC,CASSLGLGSETQYF
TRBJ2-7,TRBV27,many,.,TGTGCCAGCGGTCGGGGTCGAGAGCAGTACTTC,CASGRGREQYF